This TCR beta chain emerged from a study of blood T cell repertoires in COVID-19. Notes on this clone: At one of its ends the junction is not consistent with the germline gene, which may arise from a read error.

Profiling relied on immunoSEQ multiplex PCR, and the TCRdb table lists in-frame clones only, not all of them. Of about 97,000 clones detected, roughly nine tenths appear once; the ten largest clones hold 17%. CDR3 length equals 13 residues. Germline V CDR1 and CDR2: SEHNR, FQNEAQ (reference sequence). This chain uses TRBV7-9 with TRBJ1-4; 7 nucleotides match TRBD1. This clonotype originated in a man aged 50-60 years with acute or convalescent COVID-19. Sequencing used peripheral blood. Written as DNA, the CDR3 is TGTGCCAGCAGCACCCGGGACAGCCGAGTCCTTTTCTTT. It translates to CASSTRDSRVLFF.